This TCR beta chain was captured by sequencing in a study of siplizumab effects on memory and regulatory T cells. Study-wide findings and caveats: Many proliferating CD4+ or CD8+ clones remained unclassified. Roughly 75-95% of them could not be assigned either a naive or a memory phenotype.

Clones were read by immunoSEQ multiplex PCR, and TCRdb kept only the in-frame ones, dropping some. The sample has around 100,000 clones, about 94% seen once. Germline V gene lookup returns CDR1 MNHEY and CDR2 SVGAGI. V was trimmed by 6 bases and J by 3 bases, leaving 9 bases between them. The CDR3 runs to 13 residues. A word on this clone: Its antigen remains unidentified.

Sequencing used non-Treg CD4+ T cells sorted from blood. The gene calls are TRBV6-5 and TRBJ1-5; a weak D match, TRBD1 (6 bases). The receptor comes from a human donor in good health. CDR3 in amino acids: CASRQGFNQPQHF. In DNA form, the CDR3 reads TGTGCCAGCAGACAGGGCTTCAATCAGCCCCAGCATTTT.